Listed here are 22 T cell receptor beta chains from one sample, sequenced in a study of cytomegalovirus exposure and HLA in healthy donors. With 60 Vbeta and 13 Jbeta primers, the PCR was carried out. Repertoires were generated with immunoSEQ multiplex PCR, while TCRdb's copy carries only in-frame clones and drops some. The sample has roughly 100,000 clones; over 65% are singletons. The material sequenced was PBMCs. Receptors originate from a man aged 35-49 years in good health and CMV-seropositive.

CDR3: CASSPGQGRDGYTF. The CDR3 coding sequence is TGTGCCAGCAGCCCTGGACAGGGACGAGATGGCTACACCTTC. The genes are TRBV7-6 and TRBJ1-2, with 8 bases identical to TRBD1. Trimming at V came to 5 bases and at J to 6 bases, leaving 8 bases not matched to a gene. The CDR3 sequence is 14 residues long. Per the germline V gene, CDR1 is SGHVS and CDR2 is FNYEAQ.

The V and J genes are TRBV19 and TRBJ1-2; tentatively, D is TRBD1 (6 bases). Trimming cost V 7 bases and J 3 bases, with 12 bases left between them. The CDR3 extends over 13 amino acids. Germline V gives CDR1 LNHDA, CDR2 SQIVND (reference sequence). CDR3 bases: TGTGCCAGTAAGCGGGGGCTTCACTATGGCTACACCTTC. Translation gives CASKRGLHYGYTF.

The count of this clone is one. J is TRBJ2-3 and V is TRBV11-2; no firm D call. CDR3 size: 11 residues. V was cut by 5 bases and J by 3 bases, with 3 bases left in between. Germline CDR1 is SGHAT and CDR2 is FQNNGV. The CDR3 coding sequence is TGTGCCAGCAGCCCAACAGATACGCAGTATTTT. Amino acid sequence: CASSPTDTQYF.

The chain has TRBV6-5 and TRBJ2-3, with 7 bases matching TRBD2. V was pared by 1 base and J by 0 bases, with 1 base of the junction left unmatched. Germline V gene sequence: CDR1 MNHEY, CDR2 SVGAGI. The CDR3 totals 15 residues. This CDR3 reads CASSYWGGSTDTQYF. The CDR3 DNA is TGTGCCAGCAGTTACTGGGGGGGGAGCACAGATACGCAGTATTTT.

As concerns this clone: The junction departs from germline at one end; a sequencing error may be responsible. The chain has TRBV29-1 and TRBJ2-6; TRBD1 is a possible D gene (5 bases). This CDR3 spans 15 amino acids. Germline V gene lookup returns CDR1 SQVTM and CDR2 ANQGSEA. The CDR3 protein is CSVEDYRAGANGLTF. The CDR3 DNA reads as TGCAGCGTTGAAGATTACAGAGCTGGGGCCAACGGCCTGACTTTC.

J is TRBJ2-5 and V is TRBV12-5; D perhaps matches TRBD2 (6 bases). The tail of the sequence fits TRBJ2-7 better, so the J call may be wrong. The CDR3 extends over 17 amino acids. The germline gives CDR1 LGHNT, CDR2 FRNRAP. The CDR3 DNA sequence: TGTGCTAGTGCCGTTAGGCTCGGGCGGGAAAGCTCCTACGAGCAGTACTTC. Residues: CASAVRLGRESSYEQYF.

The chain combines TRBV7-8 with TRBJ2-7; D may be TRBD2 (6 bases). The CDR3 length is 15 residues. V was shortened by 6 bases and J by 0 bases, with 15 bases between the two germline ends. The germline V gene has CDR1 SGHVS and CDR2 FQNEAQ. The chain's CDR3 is CASSSRGPSSYEQYF. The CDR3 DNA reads TGTGCCAGCAGTTCGCGGGGACCCAGCTCCTACGAGCAGTACTTC.

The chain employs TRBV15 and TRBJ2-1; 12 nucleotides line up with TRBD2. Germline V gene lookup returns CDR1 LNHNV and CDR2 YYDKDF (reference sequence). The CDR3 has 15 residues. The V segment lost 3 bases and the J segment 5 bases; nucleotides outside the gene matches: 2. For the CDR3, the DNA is TGTGCCACCAGCAGGAGACTAGCGGGAGACAATGAGCAGTTCTTC. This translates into CATSRRLAGDNEQFF.

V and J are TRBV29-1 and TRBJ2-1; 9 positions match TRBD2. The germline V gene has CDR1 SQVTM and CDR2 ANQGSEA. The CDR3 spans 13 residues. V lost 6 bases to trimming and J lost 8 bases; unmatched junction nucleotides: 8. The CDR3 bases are TGCAGCGTGGTGCGGGGGGGCCACGATGAGCAGTTCTTC. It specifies CSVVRGGHDEQFF.

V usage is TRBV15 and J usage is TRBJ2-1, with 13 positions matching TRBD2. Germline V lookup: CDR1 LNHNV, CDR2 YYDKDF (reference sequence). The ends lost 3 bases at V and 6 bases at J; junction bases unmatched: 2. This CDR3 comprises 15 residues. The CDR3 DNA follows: TGTGCCACCAGCAGGACTAGCGGGAGGCTCAATGAGCAGTTCTTC. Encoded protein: CATSRTSGRLNEQFF.

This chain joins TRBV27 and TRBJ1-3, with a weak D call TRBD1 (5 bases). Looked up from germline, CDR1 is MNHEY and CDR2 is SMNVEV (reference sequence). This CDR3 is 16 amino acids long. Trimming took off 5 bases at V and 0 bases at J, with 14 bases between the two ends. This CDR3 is CASSQTQGSSGNTIYF. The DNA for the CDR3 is TGTGCCAGCAGTCAAACGCAGGGCTCCTCTGGAAACACCATATATTTT.

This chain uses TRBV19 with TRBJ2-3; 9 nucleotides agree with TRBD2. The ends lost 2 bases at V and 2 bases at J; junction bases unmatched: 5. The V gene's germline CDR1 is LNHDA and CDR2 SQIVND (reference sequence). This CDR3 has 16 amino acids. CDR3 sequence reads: CASSILAGSSTDTQYF. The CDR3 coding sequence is TGTGCCAGTAGTATACTAGCGGGGAGCTCCACAGATACGCAGTATTTT.

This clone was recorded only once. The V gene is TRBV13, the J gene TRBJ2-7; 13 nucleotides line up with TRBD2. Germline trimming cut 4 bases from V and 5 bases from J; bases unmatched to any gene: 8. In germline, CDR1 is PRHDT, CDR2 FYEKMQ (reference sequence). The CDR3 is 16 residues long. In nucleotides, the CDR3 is TGTGCCAGCAGCTCCGGACTAGCGGGAGAGGGAAACGAGCAGTACTTC. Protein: CASSSGLAGEGNEQYF.

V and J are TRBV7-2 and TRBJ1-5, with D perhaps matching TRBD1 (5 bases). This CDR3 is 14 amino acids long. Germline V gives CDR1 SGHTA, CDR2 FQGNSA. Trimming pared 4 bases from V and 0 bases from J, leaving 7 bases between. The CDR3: CASSSDSSNQPQHF. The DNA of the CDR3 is TGTGCCAGCAGCTCTGACAGTAGCAATCAGCCCCAGCATTTT.

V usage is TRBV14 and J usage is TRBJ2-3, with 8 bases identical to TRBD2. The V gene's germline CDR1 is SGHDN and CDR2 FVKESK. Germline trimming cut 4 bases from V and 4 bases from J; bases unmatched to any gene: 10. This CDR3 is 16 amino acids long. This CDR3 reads CASSPPREGRADTQYF. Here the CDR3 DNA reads TGTGCCAGCAGCCCCCCCCGGGAGGGCAGGGCAGATACGCAGTATTTT.

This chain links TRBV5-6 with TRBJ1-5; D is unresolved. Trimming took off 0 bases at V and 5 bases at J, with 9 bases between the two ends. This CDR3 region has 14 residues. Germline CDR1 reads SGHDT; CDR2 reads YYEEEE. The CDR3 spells CASSLGGWDQPQHF. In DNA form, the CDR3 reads TGTGCCAGCAGCTTGGGAGGGTGGGATCAGCCCCAGCATTTT. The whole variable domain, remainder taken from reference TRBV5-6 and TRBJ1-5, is DAGVTQSPTHLIKTRGQQVTLRCSPKSGHDTVSWYQQALGQGPQFIFQYYEEEERQRGNFPDRFSGHQFPNYSSELNVNALLLGDSALYLCASSLGGWDQPQHFGDGTRLSIL.

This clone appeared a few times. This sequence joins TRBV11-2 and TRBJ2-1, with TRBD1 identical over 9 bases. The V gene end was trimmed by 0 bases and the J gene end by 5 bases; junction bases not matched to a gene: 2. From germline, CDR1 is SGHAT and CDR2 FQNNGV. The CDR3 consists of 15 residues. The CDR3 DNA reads TGTGCCAGCAGCTTAGAAGGGACAGGGCACAATGAGCAGTTCTTC. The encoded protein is CASSLEGTGHNEQFF.

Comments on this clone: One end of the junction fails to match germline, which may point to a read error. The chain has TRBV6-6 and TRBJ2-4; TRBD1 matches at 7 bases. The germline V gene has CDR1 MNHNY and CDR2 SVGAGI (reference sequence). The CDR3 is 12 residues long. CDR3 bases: TGTACTTCACAGGGGTCTTCGAACAGTCAGTACTTC. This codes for CTSQGSSNSQYF.

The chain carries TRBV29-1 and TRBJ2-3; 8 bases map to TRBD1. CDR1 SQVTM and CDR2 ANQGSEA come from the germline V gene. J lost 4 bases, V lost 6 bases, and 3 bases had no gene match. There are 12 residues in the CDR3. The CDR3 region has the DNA TGCAGCGTGAGGACAGGGCCAGATACGCAGTATTTT. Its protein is CSVRTGPDTQYF.

The CDR3 is CASSSTGGEETQYF. In DNA form, the CDR3 reads TGTGCCAGCAGCTCGACAGGGGGGGAAGAGACCCAGTACTTC. The chain combines TRBV7-6 with TRBJ2-5; 9 bases map to TRBD1. Germline CDR1 and CDR2: SGHVS and FNYEAQ. V lost 4 bases and J lost 3; bases outside the gene matches: 3. This CDR3 is 14 amino acids long.

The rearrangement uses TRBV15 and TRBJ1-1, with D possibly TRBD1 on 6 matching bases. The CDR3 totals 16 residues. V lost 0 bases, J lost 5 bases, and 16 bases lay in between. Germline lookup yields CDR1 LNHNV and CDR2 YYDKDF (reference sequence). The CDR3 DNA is TGTGCCACCAGCAGAGATATCCGGGGGGCTGGGACTGAAGCTTTCTTT. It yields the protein CATSRDIRGAGTEAFF.

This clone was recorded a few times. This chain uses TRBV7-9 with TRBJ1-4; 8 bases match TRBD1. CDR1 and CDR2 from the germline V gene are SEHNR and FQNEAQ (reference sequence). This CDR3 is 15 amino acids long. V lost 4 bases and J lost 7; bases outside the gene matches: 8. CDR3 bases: TGTGCCAGCAGCTCTGGACAGGGTGAGGGTGAAAAACTGTTTTTT. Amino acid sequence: CASSSGQGEGEKLFF.